The 32 T cell receptor beta chains in this list originate from one sample, sequenced in a study of T cells in Graves' hyperthyroidism and ophthalmopathy. Regions amplified from RNA transcripts were the TCR beta CDR3 regions. The HTBI primer set served for first-round RT-PCR of the TCR CDR3. TCRdb reanalysed the multiplex PCR reads using MiXCR and keeps one entry per CDR3 protein. The repertoire holds some 570,000 distinct CDR3 sequences, with 17% as singletons. The specimen sequenced was blood. These receptors were obtained from a woman aged 18-30 years with Graves' ophthalmopathy.

The CDR3 loop is CASSEGTPTNYGYTF. CDR3 nucleotides: TGTGCCAGCAGCGAGGGGACACCAACTAACTATGGCTACACCTTC. The rearrangement joins TRBV2 to TRBJ1-2, with D possibly TRBD1 on 6 matching bases. This CDR3 is built from 15 residues. With 6 bases removed from V and 0 bases from J, the gap between germline ends came to 14 bases. CDR1 and CDR2 (germline): SNHLY, FYNNEI.

A note on this clonotype: A much larger clone lies a single base off, so this may be a read error. V is TRBV28 and J is TRBJ2-3, with TRBD2 matching over 11 bases. This CDR3 comprises 18 residues. After removal of 4 bases from V and 0 bases from J, the junction contained 9 bases not matched to a gene. Germline CDR1 reads MDHEN; CDR2 reads SYDVKM. The CDR3 DNA sequence: TGTGCCAGCAGTTATCGACTAGCGGGGTCCCCTAGCACAGATACGCAGTATTTT. This codes for CASSYRLAGSPSTDTQYF.

This clonotype was picked up a small number of times. The rearrangement uses TRBV9 and TRBJ1-1, with D tentatively TRBD1 (5 bases). This CDR3 spans 16 amino acids. In germline, CDR1 is SGDLS, CDR2 YYNGEE. Trimming left V 3 bases short and J 1 base short, with 16 bases between. This CDR3 reads CASSGRDGNSNTEAFF. Written as DNA, the CDR3 is TGTGCCAGCAGCGGAAGGGACGGCAATTCGAACACTGAAGCTTTCTTT.

This clonotype has only a few counts. The chain carries TRBV6-1 and TRBJ2-3; D might be TRBD1 or TRBD2, each matching 5 bases. The V gene's germline CDR1 is MNHNS and CDR2 SASEGT. Trimming left V 8 bases short and J 2 bases short, with 17 bases between. This CDR3 region has 15 residues. CDR3 nucleotides: TGTGCCAGCTCCGACGAACGGGGCGACACAGATACGCAGTATTTT. Residues: CASSDERGDTDTQYF.

The rearrangement links TRBV2 to TRBJ2-6; maybe TRBD1 (5 bases). This CDR3 spans 15 amino acids. Trimming took off 4 bases at V and 0 bases at J, with 7 bases between the two ends. CDR1 and CDR2 (germline): SNHLY, FYNNEI. Written as DNA, the CDR3 is TGTGCCAGCAGTGTCAGGGCCTCTGGGGCCAACGTCCTGACTTTC. Protein sequence: CASSVRASGANVLTF.

This clonotype was seen a few times. V usage is TRBV4-1 and J usage is TRBJ1-1, with D possibly matching TRBD1 (5 bases). The CDR3 covers 15 residues. Germline V lookup: CDR1 MGHRA, CDR2 YSYEKL. V was shortened by 0 bases and J by 4 bases, with 12 bases between the two germline ends. This CDR3 reads CASSQDGDLGTEAFF. In DNA, the CDR3 is TGCGCCAGCAGCCAAGACGGGGACTTGGGCACTGAAGCTTTCTTT.

Ten or more counts support this clonotype. The chain uses TRBV27 and TRBJ1-6; D is uncertain. The CDR3 is 15 amino acids. Germline CDR1 and CDR2: MNHEY and SMNVEV (reference sequence). Trimming removed 6 bases at V and 7 bases at J, with 16 bases between. Here the CDR3 reads CASRPMGRVNSPLHF. CDR3 bases: TGTGCCAGCAGACCCATGGGGAGGGTGAATTCACCCCTCCACTTT.

This clonotype was seen a few times. V gene TRBV28 combines with J gene TRBJ1-2; tentatively, D is TRBD1 (5 bases). CDR1 is MDHEN, CDR2 SYDVKM, per germline. The CDR3 consists of 12 residues. Trimming left V 6 bases short and J 4 bases short, with 9 bases between. This CDR3 is CASRTATYGYTF. The CDR3 DNA reads as TGTGCCAGCAGGACAGCGACCTATGGCTACACCTTC.

The chain employs TRBV27 and TRBJ2-2; possibly TRBD1 for D (7 bases). This CDR3 comprises 15 residues. The germline gives CDR1 MNHEY, CDR2 SMNVEV (reference sequence). V lost 3 bases and J 4 bases, leaving 12 bases between the germline ends. The CDR3 nucleotides read TGTGCCAGCAGTTTGCAGGGGGGCCTCACCGGGGAGCTGTTTTTT. This codes for CASSLQGGLTGELFF.

This clonotype was found many times. The V call is TRBV20-1, the J call TRBJ2-4; 7 bases are shared with TRBD1. Germline CDR1 DFQATT, CDR2 SNEGSKA (reference sequence). The CDR3 is 16 residues long. The ends lost 2 bases at V and 4 bases at J; junction bases unmatched: 11. CDR3 sequence reads: CSARTGTVLRKNIQYF. CDR3 bases: TGCAGTGCTAGAACAGGGACAGTCTTACGAAAAAACATTCAGTACTTC.

This clonotype was seen more than once but under ten times. CDR3 region: CATSDFPRGRHYGELFF. DNA of the CDR3: TGTGCCACCAGTGATTTCCCTAGGGGACGGCACTACGGGGAGCTGTTTTTT. The V gene is TRBV24-1, the J gene TRBJ2-2, with D perhaps assigned TRBD1 or TRBD2 (5 bases each). Per the germline V gene, CDR1 is KGHDR and CDR2 is SFDVKD. V gave up 1 base and J gave up 7 bases, with 18 bases separating them. CDR3 size: 17 residues.

This clonotype was observed at least ten times. The chain is built from TRBV27 and TRBJ2-1; 16 bases fit TRBD2. Germline trimming cut 7 bases from V and 3 bases from J; bases unmatched to any gene: 6. CDR3 length: 17 amino acids. Germline values: CDR1 MNHEY, CDR2 SMNVEV (reference sequence). CDR3 loop: CASTRGLAGGDYNEQFF. The CDR3 nucleotides read TGTGCCAGCACCAGGGGACTAGCGGGAGGGGACTACAATGAGCAGTTCTTC.

This clonotype appeared many times. The V and J genes are TRBV6-1 and TRBJ1-1; D uncertain. Germline-derived CDR1 and CDR2 are MNHNS and SASEGT. V was clipped by 7 bases and J by 3 bases, with 15 bases between them. The CDR3 extends over 14 amino acids. The CDR3: CASNPDTAYTEAFF. The CDR3 DNA reads TGTGCCAGCAACCCAGACACTGCTTACACTGAAGCTTTCTTT.

This clonotype was observed at least ten times. The chain uses TRBV28 and TRBJ2-1; 11 bases match TRBD2. This CDR3 region has 15 residues. J lost 5 bases, V lost 3 bases, and 3 bases had no gene match. Germline V gives CDR1 MDHEN, CDR2 SYDVKM. The chain's CDR3 is CASSFELAGDNEQFF. The CDR3 DNA reads TGTGCCAGCAGTTTCGAACTAGCGGGAGACAATGAGCAGTTCTTC.

The table lists this clonotype with many counts. The V call is TRBV12-3 or TRBV12-4, the J call TRBJ2-3; D gene uncertain. The CDR3 loop spans 12 amino acids. The V end lost 6 bases, the J end lost 6 bases, and 10 bases lay between the germline ends. The CDR3 sequence: CASSPTADTQYF. The CDR3 DNA sequence: TGTGCCAGCAGCCCCACTGCTGATACGCAGTATTTT.

The genes are TRBV27 and TRBJ2-4, with D maybe TRBD1 (5 bases). There are 14 residues in the CDR3. CDR1 MNHEY and CDR2 SMNVEV come from the germline V gene (reference sequence). Trimming pared 2 bases from V and 7 bases from J, leaving 12 bases between. The CDR3, as DNA: TGTGCCAGCAGTTTAGGGCAGGGAAACAACATTCAGTACTTC. It yields the protein CASSLGQGNNIQYF.

This clonotype was recorded at least ten times. The germline gene is not matched at one end of the junction; a read error may be the cause. The rearrangement joins TRBV13 to TRBJ1-5; the D is unclear. The germline V gene has CDR1 PRHDT and CDR2 FYEKMQ (reference sequence). The CDR3 runs to 14 residues. In nucleotides, the CDR3 is TGTGCCAGCAGCCTAGGAATAGGGAGGCAGCCCCAGCATTTT. It yields the protein CASSLGIGRQPQHF.

This clonotype was detected ten times or more. The chain links TRBV5-1 to TRBJ1-1; D perhaps matches TRBD1 (5 bases). CDR3 size: 16 residues. The germline V gene has CDR1 SGHRS and CDR2 YFSETQ. Trimming removed 2 bases at V and 1 base at J, with 15 bases between. CDR3 in amino acids: CASSFMWDGRNTEAFF. As DNA, the CDR3 is TGCGCCAGCAGCTTCATGTGGGACGGCAGGAACACTGAAGCTTTCTTT.

The sample holds many counts of this clonotype. V and J are TRBV2 and TRBJ2-7; D call uncertain. This CDR3 has 13 residues. Between the trimmed V and J ends, which lost 3 bases and 2 bases, there was a span of 8 bases. Germline V gene lookup returns CDR1 SNHLY and CDR2 FYNNEI. CDR3 in DNA: TGTGCCAGCAGTGATCGGTCAGCCTACGAGCAGTACTTC. Amino acid sequence: CASSDRSAYEQYF.

The V gene is TRBV19, the J gene TRBJ1-1; D is unclear. Trimming removed 5 bases from V and 5 bases from J, with 9 bases in between. CDR1 is LNHDA and CDR2 is SQIVND in the germline V gene (reference sequence). The CDR3 length is 12 residues. This CDR3 reads CASSSSWTEAFF. CDR3 bases: TGTGCCAGTAGTTCTAGTTGGACTGAAGCTTTCTTT.

The chain is built from TRBV15 and TRBJ1-3; D is unresolved. The CDR3 length is 15 residues. CDR1 and CDR2 (germline): LNHNV, YYDKDF (reference sequence). Trimming removed 0 bases at V and 4 bases at J, with 10 bases between. DNA for the CDR3: TGTGCCACCAGCAGAGATGTTACCTCCGGAAACACCATATATTTT. This codes for CATSRDVTSGNTIYF.

For this clonotype: This may come from a read error, since a much larger clone is one base off. V is TRBV12-3 or TRBV12-4 and J is TRBJ1-2, with D uncertain. The CDR3 consists of 13 residues. V was trimmed by 7 bases and J by 2 bases, leaving 11 bases between them. The CDR3 bases are TGTGCCAGCAACACGAGAGAAAACTATGGCTACACCTTC. It encodes CASNTRENYGYTF.

This clonotype was seen at least ten times. This sequence joins TRBV11-2 and TRBJ1-1; D is uncertain. The CDR3 covers 15 residues. The germline CDR1 and CDR2 sequences are SGHAT and FQNNGV. The V end was cut by 6 bases, the J end by 4 bases, with 18 bases between. Here the CDR3 reads CASSKNPYVGTEAFF. The DNA of the CDR3 is TGTGCCAGCAGTAAAAACCCCTATGTAGGCACTGAAGCTTTCTTT.

A remark on this clonotype: A much larger clone lies a single base off, so this may be a read error. The CDR3 bases are TGTGCCAGCAGCTTAGAACAGTGGAACACTGAAGCTTTCTTT. The encoded protein is CASSLEQWNTEAFF. The chain employs TRBV7-6 and TRBJ1-1; D call uncertain. The V gene lost 1 base and the J gene lost 1 base, with 7 bases spanning the gap. This CDR3 is built from 14 residues. The V gene's germline CDR1 is SGHVS and CDR2 FNYEAQ.

This clonotype has more than one count but fewer than ten. This sequence joins TRBV7-6 and TRBJ2-3, with 7 bases that match TRBD2. Germline CDR1 is SGHVS and CDR2 is FNYEAQ. V dropped 4 bases and J dropped 3; count of bases not matched to a gene: 4. The CDR3 runs 14 residues. CDR3 region: CASSSLGGTDTQYF. The CDR3 region has the DNA TGTGCCAGCAGCTCCCTGGGAGGGACAGATACGCAGTATTTT.

With respect to this clonotype: A clone one base away is much larger, so this may be a read error. The rearrangement uses TRBV5-6 and TRBJ1-1; D remains ambiguous. V lost 2 bases and J lost 3, with 5 bases in between. There are 12 residues in the CDR3. Germline V lookup: CDR1 SGHDT, CDR2 YYEEEE. The CDR3 spells CASSFGYTEAFF. Written as DNA, the CDR3 is TGTGCCAGCAGCTTTGGGTACACTGAAGCTTTCTTT.

At least ten counts were recorded for this clonotype. The chain combines TRBV2 with TRBJ2-7; 8 bases align to TRBD1. CDR1 and CDR2 from the germline V gene are SNHLY and FYNNEI. The V segment lost 2 bases and the J segment 2 bases; nucleotides outside the gene matches: 2. The CDR3 has 14 amino acids. This chain's CDR3 is CASSESGGTYEQYF. Here the CDR3 DNA reads TGTGCCAGCAGTGAATCAGGGGGCACCTACGAGCAGTACTTC.

The sample holds many counts of this clonotype. This chain uses TRBV6-2 or TRBV6-3 with TRBJ1-1; D is undetermined. Germline V gives CDR1 MNHEY, CDR2 SVGEGT. V lost 5 bases and J 4 bases, leaving 17 bases between the germline ends. This CDR3 has 15 residues. CDR3 nucleotides: TGTGCCAGCAGTCTTGTCACAGCGGGAGGCACTGAAGCTTTCTTT. Translation: CASSLVTAGGTEAFF.

The chain uses TRBV12-3 or TRBV12-4 and TRBJ2-2, with a tentative D call TRBD2 (6 bases). This CDR3 spans 12 amino acids. V lost 11 bases to trimming and J lost 0 bases, with 7 bases between them. CDR3 sequence: CAGGSNTGELFF. The CDR3 nucleotides are TGTGCCGGAGGGTCGAACACCGGGGAGCTGTTTTTT.

On this clonotype itself: It may be a read error: a sequence one base away is much more abundant. The rearrangement joins TRBV12-3 or TRBV12-4 to TRBJ1-5; no clear D gene. CDR3 size: 13 residues. Trimming left V 6 bases short and J 6 bases short, with 12 bases between. CDR3 sequence (DNA): TGTGCCAGCAGGATGGACGGGAGTCAGCCCCAGCATTTT. This sequence encodes CASRMDGSQPQHF.

In this sample, this clonotype turned up many times. V and J are TRBV3-1 and TRBJ1-4, with a weak D call TRBD1 (6 bases). From germline, CDR1 is LGHDT and CDR2 YNNKEL (reference sequence). The length of the CDR3 is 15 residues. The V gene lost 4 bases and the J gene lost 4 bases, with 13 bases spanning the gap. The CDR3 DNA sequence: TGTGCCAGCAGCCCATCTGGACAGCTTAATGAAAAACTGTTTTTT. This codes for CASSPSGQLNEKLFF.

In regard to this clonotype: Possible read error: a much larger clone is one base away. The chain couples TRBV3-1 to TRBJ2-1; D uncertain. Judging by the DNA end, TRBJ2-7 fits better; the J call may be wrong. The CDR3 contains 12 residues. Per germline, CDR1 LGHDT and CDR2 YNNKEL (reference sequence). The CDR3 loop is CASSRVRNEQYF. DNA of the CDR3: TGTGCCAGCAGTCGGGTTAGGAATGAGCAGTACTTC.